This T cell receptor beta chain was profiled in a study of T cells in Graves' hyperthyroidism and ophthalmopathy. About the study: Peripheral blood draws took place at initial diagnosis, ahead of any treatment. General study results and limits: The authors' 13 V-J model separated ophthalmopathy from stable hyperthyroidism.

There were TCR beta CDR3 regions amplified from RNA transcripts. HTBI primers were employed in a first-round RT-PCR of the TCR CDR3. Via MiXCR, TCRdb re-called the multiplex PCR reads, giving one row per CDR3 protein. The sample has under 350,000 distinct CDR3 sequences; roughly an eighth are singletons. CDR3 size: 14 residues. Trimming removed 5 bases from V and 3 bases from J; junction bases left unmatched: 3. Germline V gene sequence: CDR1 SEHNR, CDR2 FQNEAQ (reference sequence). This clonotype has ten or more counts. The antigen is undetermined. Each person with ophthalmopathy scored at least 3 on the Clinical Activity Score, reached NOSPECS grade 4 or higher, and had been ill under 3 months.

The clonotype originates from a woman in her thirties or forties with Graves' ophthalmopathy. This chain uses TRBV7-9 with TRBJ2-7; 11 nucleotides align to TRBD2. The sample was blood. Here the CDR3 DNA reads TGTGCCAGCAGCGAGACTAGCGGGGACTACGAGCAGTACTTC. It specifies CASSETSGDYEQYF.